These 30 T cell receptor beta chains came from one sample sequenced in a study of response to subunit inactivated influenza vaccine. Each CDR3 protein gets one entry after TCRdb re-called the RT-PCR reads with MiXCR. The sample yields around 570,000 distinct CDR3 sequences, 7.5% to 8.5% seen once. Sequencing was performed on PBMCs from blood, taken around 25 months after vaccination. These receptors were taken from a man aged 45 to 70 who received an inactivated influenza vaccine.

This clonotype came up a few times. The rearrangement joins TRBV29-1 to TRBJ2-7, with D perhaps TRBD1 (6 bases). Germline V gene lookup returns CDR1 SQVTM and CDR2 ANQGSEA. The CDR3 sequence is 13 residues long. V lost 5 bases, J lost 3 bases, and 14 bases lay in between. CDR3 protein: CSVRTDDYYEQYF. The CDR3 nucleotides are TGCAGCGTTCGGACAGACGATTACTACGAGCAGTACTTC.

Here the CDR3 reads CASNPTGNGNQPQHF. The CDR3 DNA sequence: TGTGCCAGCAACCCGACAGGGAACGGCAATCAGCCCCAGCATTTT. This chain joins TRBV28 and TRBJ1-5; 7 positions agree with TRBD1. Germline V gene lookup returns CDR1 MDHEN and CDR2 SYDVKM. The V gene end was trimmed by 7 bases and the J gene end by 2 bases; junction bases not matched to a gene: 8. The CDR3 sequence is 15 residues long. The full variable domain, its missing parts supplied by reference TRBV28 and TRBJ1-5, is DVKVTQSSRYLVKRTGEKVFLECVQDMDHENMFWYRQDPGLGLRLIYFSYDVKMKEKGDIPEGYSVSREKKERFSLILESASTNQTSMYLCASNPTGNGNQPQHFGDGTRLSIL.

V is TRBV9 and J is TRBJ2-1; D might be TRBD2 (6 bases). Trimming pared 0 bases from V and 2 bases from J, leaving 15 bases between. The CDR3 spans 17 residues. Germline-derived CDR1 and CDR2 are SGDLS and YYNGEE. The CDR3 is CASSVGSGGTAYNEQFF. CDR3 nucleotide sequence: TGTGCCAGCAGCGTAGGGTCAGGCGGGACCGCCTACAATGAGCAGTTCTTC.

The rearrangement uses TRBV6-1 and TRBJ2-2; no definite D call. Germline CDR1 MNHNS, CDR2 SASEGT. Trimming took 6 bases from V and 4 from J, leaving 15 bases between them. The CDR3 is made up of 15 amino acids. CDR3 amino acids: CASSSTVRSTGELFF. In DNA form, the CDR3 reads TGTGCCAGCAGCTCAACAGTACGGTCCACCGGGGAGCTGTTTTTT.

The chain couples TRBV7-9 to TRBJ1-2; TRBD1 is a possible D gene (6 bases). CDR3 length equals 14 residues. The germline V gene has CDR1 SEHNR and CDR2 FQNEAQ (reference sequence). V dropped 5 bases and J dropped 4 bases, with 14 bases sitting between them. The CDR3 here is CASSGQGRSYGYTF. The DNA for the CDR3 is TGTGCCAGCAGCGGCCAGGGGAGGTCCTATGGCTACACCTTC.

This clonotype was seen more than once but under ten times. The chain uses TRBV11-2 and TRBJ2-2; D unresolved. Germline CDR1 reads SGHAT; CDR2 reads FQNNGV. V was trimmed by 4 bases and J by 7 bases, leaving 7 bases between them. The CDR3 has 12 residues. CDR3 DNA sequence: TGTGCCAGCAGCTCGCTGAACGGGGAGCTGTTTTTT. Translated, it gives CASSSLNGELFF. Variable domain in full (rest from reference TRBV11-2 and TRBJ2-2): EAGVAQSPRYKIIEKRQSVAFWCNPISGHATLYWYQQILGQGPKLLIQFQNNGVVDDSQLPKDRFSAERLKGVDSTLKIQPAKLEDSAVYLCASSSLNGELFFGEGSRLTVL.

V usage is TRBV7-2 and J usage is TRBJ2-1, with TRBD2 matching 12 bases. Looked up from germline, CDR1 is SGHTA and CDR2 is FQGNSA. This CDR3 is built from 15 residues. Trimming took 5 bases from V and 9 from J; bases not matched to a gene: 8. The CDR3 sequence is CASSRTSGGSAEQFF. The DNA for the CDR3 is TGTGCCAGCAGCCGTACTAGCGGGGGGTCGGCTGAGCAGTTCTTC.

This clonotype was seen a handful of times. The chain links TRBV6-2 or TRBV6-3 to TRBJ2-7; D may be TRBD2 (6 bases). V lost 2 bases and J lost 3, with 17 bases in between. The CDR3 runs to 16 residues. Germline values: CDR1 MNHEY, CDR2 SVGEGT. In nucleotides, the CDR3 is TGTGCCAGCAGTTACCGATTAGGCGGGAACATCTACGAGCAGTACTTC. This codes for CASSYRLGGNIYEQYF.

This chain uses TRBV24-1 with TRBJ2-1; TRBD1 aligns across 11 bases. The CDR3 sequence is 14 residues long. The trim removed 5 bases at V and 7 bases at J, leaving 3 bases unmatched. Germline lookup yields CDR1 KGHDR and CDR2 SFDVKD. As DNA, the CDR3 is TGTGCCACCAGTGTGGGGACAGGGGGGAATGAGCAGTTCTTC. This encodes CATSVGTGGNEQFF.

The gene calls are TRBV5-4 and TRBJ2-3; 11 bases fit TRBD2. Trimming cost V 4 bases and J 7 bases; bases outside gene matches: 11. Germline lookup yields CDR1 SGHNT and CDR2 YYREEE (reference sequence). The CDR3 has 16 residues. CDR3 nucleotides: TGTGCCAGCAGCCCGGTAGCGGGGGGGCCCATGAATACGCAGTATTTT. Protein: CASSPVAGGPMNTQYF.

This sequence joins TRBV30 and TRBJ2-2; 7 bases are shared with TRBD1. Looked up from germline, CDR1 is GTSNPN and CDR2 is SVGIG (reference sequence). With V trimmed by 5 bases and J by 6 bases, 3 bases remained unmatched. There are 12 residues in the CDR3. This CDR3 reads CAWDRESGELFF. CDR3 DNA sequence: TGTGCCTGGGACAGGGAGTCCGGGGAGCTGTTTTTT.

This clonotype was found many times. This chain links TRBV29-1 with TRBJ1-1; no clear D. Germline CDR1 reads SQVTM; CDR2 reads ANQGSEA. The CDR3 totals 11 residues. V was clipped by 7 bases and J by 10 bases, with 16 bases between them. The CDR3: CSARIQSLAFF. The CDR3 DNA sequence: TGCAGCGCCAGGATTCAGTCTCTAGCTTTCTTT.

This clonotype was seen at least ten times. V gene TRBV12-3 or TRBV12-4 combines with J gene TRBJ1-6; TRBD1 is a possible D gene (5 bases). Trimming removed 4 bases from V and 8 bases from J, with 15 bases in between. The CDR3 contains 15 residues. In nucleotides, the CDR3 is TGTGCCAGCAGTTCCCAGGGCAGGAAGCATTCACCCCTCCACTTT. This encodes CASSSQGRKHSPLHF.

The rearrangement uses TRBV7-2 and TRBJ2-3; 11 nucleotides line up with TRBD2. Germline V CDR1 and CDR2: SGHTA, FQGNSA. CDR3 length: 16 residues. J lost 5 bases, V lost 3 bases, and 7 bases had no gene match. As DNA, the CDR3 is TGTGCCAGCAGCTTTACTAGCGGGAGTACGGGAGATACGCAGTATTTT. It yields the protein CASSFTSGSTGDTQYF.

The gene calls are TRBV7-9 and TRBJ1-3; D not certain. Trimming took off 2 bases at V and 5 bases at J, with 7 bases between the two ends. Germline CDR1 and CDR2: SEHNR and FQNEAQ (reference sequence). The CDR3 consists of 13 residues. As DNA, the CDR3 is TGTGCCAGCAGCTTATCGGACCGAAACACCATATATTTT. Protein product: CASSLSDRNTIYF.

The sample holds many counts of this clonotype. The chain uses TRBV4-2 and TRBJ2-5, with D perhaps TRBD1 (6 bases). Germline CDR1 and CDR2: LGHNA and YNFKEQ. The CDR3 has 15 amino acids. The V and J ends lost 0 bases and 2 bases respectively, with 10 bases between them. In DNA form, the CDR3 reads TGTGCCAGCAGCCAAGACAGGGGTAGTCAAGAGACCCAGTACTTC. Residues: CASSQDRGSQETQYF.

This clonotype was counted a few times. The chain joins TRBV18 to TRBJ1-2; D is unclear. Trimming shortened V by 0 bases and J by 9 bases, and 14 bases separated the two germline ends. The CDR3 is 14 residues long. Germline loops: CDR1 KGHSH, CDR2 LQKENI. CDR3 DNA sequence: TGTGCCAGCTCACCACCCGGTGTTGGCTCTCGCTACACCTTC. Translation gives CASSPPGVGSRYTF.

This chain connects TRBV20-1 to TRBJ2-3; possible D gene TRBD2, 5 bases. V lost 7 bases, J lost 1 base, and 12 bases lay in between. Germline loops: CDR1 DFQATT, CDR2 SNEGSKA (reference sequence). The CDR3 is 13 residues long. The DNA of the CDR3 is TGCAGTGAGATAGGGCGGGGCACAGATACGCAGTATTTT. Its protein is CSEIGRGTDTQYF.

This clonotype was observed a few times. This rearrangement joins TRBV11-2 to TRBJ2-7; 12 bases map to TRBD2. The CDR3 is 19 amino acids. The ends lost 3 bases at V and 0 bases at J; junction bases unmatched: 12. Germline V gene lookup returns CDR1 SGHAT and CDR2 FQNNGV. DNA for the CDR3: TGTGCCAGCAGCTTGAGTTACTGGGGACTAGCGGGCCTCTCCTACGAGCAGTACTTC. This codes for CASSLSYWGLAGLSYEQYF.

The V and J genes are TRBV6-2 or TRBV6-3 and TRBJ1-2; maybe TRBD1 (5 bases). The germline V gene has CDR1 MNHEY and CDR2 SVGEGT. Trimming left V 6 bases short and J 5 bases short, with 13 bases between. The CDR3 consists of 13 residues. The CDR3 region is CASSKGSWYGYTF. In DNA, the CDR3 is TGTGCCAGCAGCAAGGGGTCGTGGTATGGCTACACCTTC.

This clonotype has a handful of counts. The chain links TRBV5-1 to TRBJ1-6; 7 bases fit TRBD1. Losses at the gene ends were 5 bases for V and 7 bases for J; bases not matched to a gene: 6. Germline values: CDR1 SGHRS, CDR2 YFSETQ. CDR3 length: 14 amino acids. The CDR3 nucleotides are TGCGCCAGCAGGACAGGGAATTTAAATTCACCCCTCCACTTT. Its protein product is CASRTGNLNSPLHF.

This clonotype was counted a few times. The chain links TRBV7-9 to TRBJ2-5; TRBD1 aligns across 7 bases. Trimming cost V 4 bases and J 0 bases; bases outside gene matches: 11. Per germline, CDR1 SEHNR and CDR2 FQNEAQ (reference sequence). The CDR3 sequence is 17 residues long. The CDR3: CASSSPRDSSYQETQYF. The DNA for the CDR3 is TGTGCCAGCAGCTCTCCCCGGGACAGTAGCTACCAAGAGACCCAGTACTTC.

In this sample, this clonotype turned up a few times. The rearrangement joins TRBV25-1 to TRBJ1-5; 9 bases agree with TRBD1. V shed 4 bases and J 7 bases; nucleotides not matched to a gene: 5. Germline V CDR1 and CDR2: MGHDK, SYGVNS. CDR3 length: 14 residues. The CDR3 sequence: CASSGGQGSQPQHF. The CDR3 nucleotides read TGTGCCAGCAGTGGGGGACAGGGTTCCCAGCCCCAGCATTTT.

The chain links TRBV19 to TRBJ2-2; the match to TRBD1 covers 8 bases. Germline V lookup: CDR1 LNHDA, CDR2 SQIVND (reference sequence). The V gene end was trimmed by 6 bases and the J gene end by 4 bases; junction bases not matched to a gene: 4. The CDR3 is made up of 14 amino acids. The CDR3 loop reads CASRTTGVTGELFF. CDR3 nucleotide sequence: TGTGCCAGTAGGACGACAGGGGTCACCGGGGAGCTGTTTTTT.

The CDR3, as DNA: TGCGCCAGCAGCTTGTCCGGACCCTACGAGCAGTACTTC. Translated, it gives CASSLSGPYEQYF. The gene calls are TRBV5-1 and TRBJ2-7; D unresolved. This CDR3 spans 13 amino acids. The germline V gene has CDR1 SGHRS and CDR2 YFSETQ. V was cut by 1 base and J by 2 bases, with 7 bases left in between.

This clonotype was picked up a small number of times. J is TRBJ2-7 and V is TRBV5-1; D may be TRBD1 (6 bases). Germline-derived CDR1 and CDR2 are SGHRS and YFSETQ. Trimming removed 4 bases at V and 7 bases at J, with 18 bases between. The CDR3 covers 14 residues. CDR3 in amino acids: CASSGSGSRGEQYF. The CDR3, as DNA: TGCGCCAGCAGCGGATCGGGCTCGAGGGGGGAGCAGTACTTC. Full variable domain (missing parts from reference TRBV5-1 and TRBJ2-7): KAGVTQTPRYLIKTRGQQVTLSCSPISGHRSVSWYQQTPGQGLQFLFEYFSETQRNKGNFPGRFSGRQFSNSRSEMNVSTLELGDSALYLCASSGSGSRGEQYFGPGTRLTVT.

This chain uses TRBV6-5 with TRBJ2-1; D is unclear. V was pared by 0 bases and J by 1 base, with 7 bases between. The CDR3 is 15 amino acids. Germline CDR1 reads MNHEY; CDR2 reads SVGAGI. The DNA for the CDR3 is TGTGCCAGCAGTTACTCTCTGAGATCCTACAATGAGCAGTTCTTC. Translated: CASSYSLRSYNEQFF.

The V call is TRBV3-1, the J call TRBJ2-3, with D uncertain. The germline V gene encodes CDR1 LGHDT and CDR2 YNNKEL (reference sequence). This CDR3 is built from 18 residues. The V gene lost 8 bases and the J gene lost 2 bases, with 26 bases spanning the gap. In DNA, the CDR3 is TGTGCCAGCTGCCTCCAGTCTCACCCGACTCGGCTCACAGATACGCAGTATTTT. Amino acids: CASCLQSHPTRLTDTQYF.

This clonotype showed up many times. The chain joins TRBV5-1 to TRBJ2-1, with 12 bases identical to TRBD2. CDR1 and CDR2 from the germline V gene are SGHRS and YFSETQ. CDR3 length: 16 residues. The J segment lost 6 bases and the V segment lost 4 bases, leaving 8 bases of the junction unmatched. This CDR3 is CASSPPTSGSLNEQFF. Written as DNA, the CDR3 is TGCGCCAGCAGCCCACCGACTAGCGGGAGCCTCAATGAGCAGTTCTTC.

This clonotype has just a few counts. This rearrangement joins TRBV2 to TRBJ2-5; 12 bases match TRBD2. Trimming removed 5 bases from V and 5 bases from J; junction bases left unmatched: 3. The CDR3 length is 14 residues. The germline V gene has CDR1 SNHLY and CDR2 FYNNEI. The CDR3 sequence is CASSTGTSGETQYF. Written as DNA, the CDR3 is TGTGCCAGCAGTACCGGGACTAGCGGGGAGACCCAGTACTTC.